This note documents a single T cell receptor beta chain sequence. No antigen is known for it. V lost 2 bases and J lost 3, with 12 bases in between. Per the germline V gene, CDR1 is DFQATT and CDR2 is SNEGSKA (reference sequence). CDR3 length: 14 amino acids. The record originates from a study of T cell repertoires in cytomegalovirus infection. The overall study: Recently identified HLA-C-restricted CMV epitopes and well-studied HLA-B-restricted CMV epitopes were used by the study. Evidence of both CMV infection and a matching HLA type came from public TCR beta signatures. Overall study findings and caveats: The study identified carriers of CMV plus the relevant HLA from cumulative public TCR beta family frequency.

Via MiXCR, TCRdb re-called the reads, giving one row per CDR3 protein. This sample yields approximately 270,000 distinct CDR3 sequences, of which approximately 22% are seen a single time; around 20% belongs to the top ten. The source material was cultured PBMCs, sampled from culture after CMV antigen stimulation. This receptor was taken from a human donor in good health (CMV status not recorded). Some clones in this sample may be carry-over from other donors' samples. The chain is built from TRBV20-1 and TRBJ2-3; the D gene is possibly TRBD1 (5 bases). As DNA, the CDR3 is TGCAGTGCTAGATCGCAGGACACGACAGATACGCAGTATTTT. It specifies CSARSQDTTDTQYF.